Each of the 32 T cell receptor beta chains below was sequenced from the same sample in a study of identical twins' blood T cells. From the 5' RACE reads, TCRdb called clonotypes with MiXCR, one entry per CDR3 protein. This sample yields 300,000 to 450,000 distinct CDR3 sequences, of which over 25% are seen a single time; roughly 5.5% belongs to the top ten. Sequences were obtained from PBMCs. The receptors derive from a woman between 18 and 55 years old in good health.

The chain employs TRBV10-2 and TRBJ1-1, with D uncertain. This CDR3 region has 12 residues. The V end was cut by 2 bases, the J end by 5 bases, with 6 bases between. CDR1 and CDR2 (germline): WSHSY, SAAADI. CDR3 sequence: CASSEKWTEAFF. CDR3 bases: TGCGCCAGCAGTGAGAAGTGGACTGAAGCTTTCTTT.

This clonotype was picked up a small number of times. This chain uses TRBV20-1 with TRBJ2-7; D unclear. This CDR3 has 12 amino acids. Germline V gene sequence: CDR1 DFQATT, CDR2 SNEGSKA (reference sequence). Deletions cut 5 bases from V and 1 base from J, with 9 bases between. The DNA of the CDR3 is TGCAGTGCTTGGACGGCTTCCTACGAGCAGTACTTC. Translated: CSAWTASYEQYF.

The gene calls are TRBV29-1 and TRBJ2-5; perhaps TRBD1 as D (5 bases). V was shortened by 5 bases and J by 5 bases, with 12 bases between the two germline ends. Germline V gives CDR1 SQVTM, CDR2 ANQGSEA. This CDR3 has 12 residues. The CDR3 is CSVREGVETQYF. The CDR3 DNA sequence: TGCAGCGTTCGCGAAGGGGTTGAGACCCAGTACTTC.

Ten or more counts support this clonotype. CDR3 in DNA: TGCAGCGTTGAAGAAAGGGACAGGGGTGTCGGCACTGAAGCTTTCTTT. Translation: CSVEERDRGVGTEAFF. The chain carries TRBV29-1 and TRBJ1-1; 10 nucleotides align to TRBD1. Germline V gives CDR1 SQVTM, CDR2 ANQGSEA. Losses at the gene ends were 0 bases for V and 4 bases for J; bases not matched to a gene: 8. There are 16 residues in the CDR3.

The chain is built from TRBV10-3 and TRBJ1-1, with 11 bases identical to TRBD1. Germline CDR1 is ENHRY and CDR2 is SYGVKD. The trim removed 6 bases at V and 3 bases at J, leaving 3 bases unmatched. The CDR3 runs 14 residues. DNA of the CDR3: TGTGCCATCAGCATGGGACAGGGGGACACTGAAGCTTTCTTT. It translates to CAISMGQGDTEAFF.

Ten or more counts support this clonotype. The V and J genes are TRBV5-6 and TRBJ2-7; 8 bases match TRBD1. Losses at the gene ends were 4 bases for V and 3 bases for J; bases not matched to a gene: 9. The CDR3 is 15 residues long. Germline CDR1 SGHDT, CDR2 YYEEEE. CDR3 DNA: TGTGCCAGCAGCCCAACAGGACAGGGCTGCTACGAGCAGTACTTC. Its protein product is CASSPTGQGCYEQYF.

This clonotype was counted only a few times. V is TRBV5-1 and J is TRBJ2-3, with D hard to call. CDR3 length: 14 residues. Looked up from germline, CDR1 is SGHRS and CDR2 is YFSETQ. V dropped 4 bases and J dropped 2 bases, with 11 bases sitting between them. CDR3 in amino acids: CASSLTRITDTQYF. Here the CDR3 DNA reads TGCGCCAGCAGCCTCACCCGGATCACAGATACGCAGTATTTT.

In the case of this clonotype: This could be a read error, since a much larger clone is one nucleotide away. Lacking the conserved final phenylalanine or tryptophan, this CDR3 likely reflects a read error. V gene TRBV20-1 combines with J gene TRBJ2-7; maybe TRBD2 (6 bases). CDR3 length: 14 residues. The V gene lost 6 bases and the J gene lost 1 base, with 16 bases spanning the gap. CDR1 and CDR2 (germline): DFQATT, SNEGSKA (reference sequence). The CDR3 loop reads CSAYPFGGSYEQYL. The CDR3 DNA reads as TGCAGTGCCTACCCTTTCGGGGGTTCCTACGAGCAGTACTTA.

The sample holds many counts of this clonotype. This chain connects TRBV12-3 or TRBV12-4 to TRBJ2-2; 7 bases line up with TRBD2. The CDR3 is made up of 15 amino acids. V lost 3 bases to trimming and J lost 2 bases; unmatched junction nucleotides: 3. CDR3 sequence: CASSFIAGNTGELFF. The CDR3 nucleotides read TGTGCCAGCAGTTTCATAGCGGGCAACACCGGGGAGCTGTTTTTT.

Only a few counts were recorded for this clonotype. V usage is TRBV11-2 and J usage is TRBJ2-7, with 10 bases matching TRBD2. With 4 bases clipped from V and 3 bases from J, the junction kept 6 bases outside the gene matches. The length of the CDR3 is 15 residues. Germline CDR1 SGHAT, CDR2 FQNNGV. CDR3 coding DNA: TGTGCCAGCAGCTATGAGGGACTAGCGAACTACGAGCAGTACTTC. It encodes CASSYEGLANYEQYF.

The chain links TRBV20-1 to TRBJ1-4; D perhaps matches TRBD1 (6 bases). The V and J ends lost 4 bases and 8 bases respectively, with 17 bases between them. Germline CDR1 DFQATT, CDR2 SNEGSKA (reference sequence). The CDR3 runs to 14 residues. In DNA, the CDR3 is TGCAGTGCTACTTTCCAGGGGAGAGGGGAAAAACTGTTTTTT. Residues: CSATFQGRGEKLFF.

This clonotype was detected many times. The CDR3 nucleotides are TGCAGTGCTATGTCCCGCTCTGGAAACACCATATATTTT. Translated, it gives CSAMSRSGNTIYF. The chain employs TRBV20-1 and TRBJ1-3; unclear D gene. The CDR3 has 13 amino acids. Trimming removed 4 bases at V and 0 bases at J, with 7 bases between. Germline-derived CDR1 and CDR2 are DFQATT and SNEGSKA (reference sequence).

This clonotype appeared a few times. The rearrangement links TRBV28 to TRBJ2-1; TRBD2 is a possible D gene (6 bases). The CDR3 spans 16 residues. CDR1 is MDHEN and CDR2 is SYDVKM in the germline V gene. Trimming pared 4 bases from V and 7 bases from J, leaving 20 bases between. The CDR3 DNA is TGTGCCAGCAGTTCGCGGGGATCTGACCTTTTTAATGAGCAGTTCTTC. Encoded protein: CASSSRGSDLFNEQFF.

This clonotype turned up a few times. This sequence joins TRBV29-1 and TRBJ2-1; maybe TRBD1 (6 bases). CDR1 and CDR2 from the germline V gene are SQVTM and ANQGSEA. This CDR3 has 14 amino acids. V was trimmed by 7 bases and J by 3 bases, leaving 16 bases between them. This chain's CDR3 is CSGEQGEDYNEQFF. The DNA of the CDR3 is TGCAGCGGAGAACAGGGTGAGGACTACAATGAGCAGTTCTTC.

This clonotype was counted a few times. The J gene is TRBJ1-3, the V gene TRBV29-1; D is undetermined. There are 13 residues in the CDR3. Germline V lookup: CDR1 SQVTM, CDR2 ANQGSEA. Trimming pared 7 bases from V and 0 bases from J, leaving 10 bases between. In DNA form, the CDR3 reads TGCAGCGGGTTGAGGAGCTCTGGAAACACCATATATTTT. Translation gives CSGLRSSGNTIYF. Full variable domain (outside the CDR3, taken from reference TRBV29-1 and TRBJ1-3): SAVISQKPSRDICQRGTSLTIQCQVDSQVTMMFWYRQQPGQSLTLIATANQGSEATYESGFVIDKFPISRPNLTFSTLTVSNMSPEDSSIYLCSGLRSSGNTIYFGEGSWLTVV.

This chain uses TRBV10-3 with TRBJ1-5; D not resolved. Trimming removed 0 bases at V and 11 bases at J, with 11 bases between. CDR3 length equals 13 residues. Germline V gene data show CDR1 as ENHRY and CDR2 as SYGVKD. CDR3 protein: CAISESTVSAQHF. The DNA for the CDR3 is TGTGCCATCAGTGAGTCCACGGTCTCGGCCCAGCATTTT.

This clonotype was counted ten times or more. The J gene is TRBJ2-7, the V gene TRBV27; 8 nucleotides align to TRBD2. Losses at the gene ends were 8 bases for V and 1 base for J; bases not matched to a gene: 4. Per the germline V gene, CDR1 is MNHEY and CDR2 is SMNVEV (reference sequence). The CDR3 is 13 amino acids. The CDR3 nucleotides are TGTGCCAGCCGACTAGCGAATTCCTACGAGCAGTACTTC. Protein: CASRLANSYEQYF.

The rearrangement joins TRBV5-1 to TRBJ1-1, with unresolved D. CDR1 is SGHRS and CDR2 is YFSETQ in the germline V gene. This CDR3 is 12 amino acids long. Trimming removed 4 bases from V and 3 bases from J, with 7 bases in between. The CDR3 is CASSPDHTEAFF. The DNA for the CDR3 is TGCGCCAGCAGCCCCGATCACACTGAAGCTTTCTTT.

This clonotype was picked up a small number of times. The chain joins TRBV20-1 to TRBJ2-1; 11 bases map to TRBD1. J was trimmed by 3 bases and V by 6 bases; bases with no gene match: 16. In germline, CDR1 is DFQATT, CDR2 SNEGSKA (reference sequence). This CDR3 spans 18 amino acids. The CDR3 reads CSARTGGGSLAIYNEQFF. CDR3 DNA: TGCAGTGCCCGGACAGGGGGCGGCAGTCTAGCTATCTACAATGAGCAGTTCTTC.

This clonotype turned up a few times. The J gene is TRBJ2-1, the V gene TRBV5-1; 9 bases are a match to TRBD1. J gave up 8 bases and V 3 bases, and 3 bases lay outside the gene matches. Germline lookup yields CDR1 SGHRS and CDR2 YFSETQ. The CDR3 sequence is 13 residues long. The CDR3 reads CASSWTGDHEQFF. DNA for the CDR3: TGCGCCAGCAGCTGGACAGGGGATCATGAGCAGTTCTTC.

J is TRBJ1-5 and V is TRBV6-5; 7 bases fit TRBD1. V shed 6 bases and J 2 bases; nucleotides not matched to a gene: 7. This CDR3 region has 15 residues. Germline CDR1 MNHEY, CDR2 SVGAGI. CDR3 in DNA: TGTGCCAGCAGCCCAACAGGGGTGGGCAATCAGCCCCAGCATTTT. This codes for CASSPTGVGNQPQHF.

This clonotype was recorded only once. Compared with germline, one end of the junction differs, possibly owing to a read error. The CDR3: CASSPTVTGTNVLTF. The CDR3, as DNA: TGTGCCAGCTCACCTACAGTGACTGGGACCAACGTCCTGACTTTC. The genes are TRBV18 and TRBJ2-6; unclear D gene. Germline V lookup: CDR1 KGHSH, CDR2 LQKENI. The CDR3 spans 15 residues.

The chain carries TRBV9 and TRBJ1-1; D is perhaps TRBD1 (5 bases). V lost 4 bases to trimming and J lost 0 bases, with 19 bases between them. The CDR3 spans 17 residues. The germline gives CDR1 SGDLS, CDR2 YYNGEE. This chain's CDR3 is CASSPRGAAAMNTEAFF. CDR3 in DNA: TGTGCCAGCAGCCCCCGAGGGGCCGCGGCGATGAACACTGAAGCTTTCTTT.

This clonotype was seen only a few times. V and J are TRBV27 and TRBJ2-3; perhaps TRBD2 as D (5 bases). CDR1 and CDR2 from the germline V gene are MNHEY and SMNVEV (reference sequence). V lost 2 bases and J lost 7, with 7 bases in between. The CDR3 runs 12 residues. The CDR3 bases are TGTGCCAGCAGTTTAAGCGGTTATACGCAGTATTTT. Translated, it gives CASSLSGYTQYF.

The chain employs TRBV20-1 and TRBJ2-1; D might be TRBD1 or TRBD2, each matching 5 bases. Per the germline V gene, CDR1 is DFQATT and CDR2 is SNEGSKA (reference sequence). The CDR3 runs 16 residues. V dropped 2 bases and J dropped 6 bases, with 20 bases sitting between them. CDR3 sequence reads: CSARWGRDQGPNEQFF. Written as DNA, the CDR3 is TGCAGTGCTAGATGGGGCAGGGACCAAGGCCCCAATGAGCAGTTCTTC.

The chain couples TRBV29-1 to TRBJ1-1; D is undetermined. The CDR3 length is 13 residues. Germline CDR1 reads SQVTM; CDR2 reads ANQGSEA. Trimming took 4 bases from V and 3 from J, leaving 12 bases between them. The CDR3 nucleotides are TGCAGCGTTGGGGAGGCGGAGGACACTGAAGCTTTCTTT. Its protein product is CSVGEAEDTEAFF.

J is TRBJ2-3 and V is TRBV9; D is perhaps TRBD2 (6 bases). Trimming shortened V by 0 bases and J by 2 bases, and 10 bases separated the two germline ends. This CDR3 spans 15 amino acids. Germline V CDR1 and CDR2: SGDLS, YYNGEE. CDR3 amino acids: CASSVVGLPTDTQYF. Here the CDR3 DNA reads TGTGCCAGCAGCGTAGTGGGACTCCCCACAGATACGCAGTATTTT.

The CDR3 region is CASVRTDMNTEAFF. For the CDR3, the DNA is TGTGCCAGCGTCCGGACAGACATGAACACTGAAGCTTTCTTT. The chain is built from TRBV6-6 and TRBJ1-1; weak D call: TRBD1 (6 bases). Germline assignment: CDR1 MNHNY and CDR2 SVGAGI (reference sequence). Trimming cost V 8 bases and J 0 bases, with 13 bases left between them. This CDR3 has 14 amino acids.

This clonotype was counted many times. This sequence joins TRBV5-1 and TRBJ2-1, with TRBD2 matching 8 bases. The V and J ends lost 3 bases and 4 bases, in that order; junction bases with no gene match: 3. This CDR3 comprises 14 residues. The V gene's germline CDR1 is SGHRS and CDR2 YFSETQ. In DNA form, the CDR3 reads TGCGCCAGCAGCTCGGGGGGGAGTTACAATGAGCAGTTCTTC. The encoded protein is CASSSGGSYNEQFF.

The table lists this clonotype with a few counts. The CDR3 loop is CASQNRGDDQPQHF. CDR3 coding DNA: TGCGCCAGCCAAAACAGGGGAGACGATCAGCCCCAGCATTTT. J is TRBJ1-5 and V is TRBV10-2; TRBD1 aligns across 7 bases. CDR1 and CDR2 (germline): WSHSY, SAAADI. V was pared by 8 bases and J by 5 bases, with 9 bases of the junction left unmatched. The CDR3 runs 14 residues.

This clonotype was seen many times. This chain joins TRBV20-1 and TRBJ1-6; 9 positions agree with TRBD1. This CDR3 region has 14 residues. Trimming took 6 bases from V and 4 from J; bases not matched to a gene: 4. Germline assignment: CDR1 DFQATT and CDR2 SNEGSKA (reference sequence). The CDR3 DNA reads TGCAGTGCCATGGACAGGGGATATAATTCACCCCTCCACTTT. Protein: CSAMDRGYNSPLHF.

This chain joins TRBV29-1 and TRBJ1-5, with D hard to call. V was cut by 4 bases and J by 6 bases, with 13 bases left in between. Germline assignment: CDR1 SQVTM and CDR2 ANQGSEA. The CDR3 covers 13 residues. This CDR3 is CSVARDAGQPQHF. The CDR3 DNA is TGCAGCGTTGCAAGGGATGCCGGTCAGCCCCAGCATTTT.